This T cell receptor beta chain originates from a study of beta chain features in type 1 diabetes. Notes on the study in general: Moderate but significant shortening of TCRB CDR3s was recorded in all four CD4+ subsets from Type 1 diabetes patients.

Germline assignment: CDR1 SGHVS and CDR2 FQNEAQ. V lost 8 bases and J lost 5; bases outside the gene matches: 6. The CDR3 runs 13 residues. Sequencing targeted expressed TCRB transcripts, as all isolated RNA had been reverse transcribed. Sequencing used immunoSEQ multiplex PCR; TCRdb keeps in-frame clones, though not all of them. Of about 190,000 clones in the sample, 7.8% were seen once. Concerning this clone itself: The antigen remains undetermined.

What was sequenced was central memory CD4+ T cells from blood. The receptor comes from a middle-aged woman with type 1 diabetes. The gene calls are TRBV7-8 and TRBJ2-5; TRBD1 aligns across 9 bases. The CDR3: CASRGQGGETQYF. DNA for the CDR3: TGTGCCAGCCGGGGACAGGGAGGCGAGACCCAGTACTTC.